This T cell receptor (beta chain) appears in the sequencing data of a study of type 1 regulatory T cells. The overall study: T-allo10 is a Tr1-enriched, alloantigen-specific CD4 T cell product made in vitro.

TCRdb called the reads again in MiXCR, with one record for every CDR3 protein. The profile shows some 5,800 distinct CDR3 sequences, 27% of them singletons. This clonotype has at least ten counts. Its target is not known. T-allo10 cells from the graft donor were described as anergic, host-alloantigen-specific, and alloantigen-specific suppressors. CDR1 is DFQATT, CDR2 SNEGSKA, per germline (reference sequence). The V and J ends lost 1 base and 1 base respectively, with 7 bases between them. The CDR3 contains 13 residues. This TCR was recovered from a human donor in good health. The chain is built from TRBV20-1 and TRBJ2-5; D might be TRBD2 (6 bases). The specimen sequenced was cultured T cells, either the whole culture or a sorted T cell fraction (not recorded which). Subset indicated: Tr1-enriched cell product generated in vitro against host alloantigens. CDR3 in DNA: TGCAGTGCTAGAGGGGACTTCCAAGAGACCCAGTACTTC. It encodes CSARGDFQETQYF.